This entry concerns a single T cell receptor beta chain. No antigen is known for it. The record originates from a study of T cell responses to AZD1222 COVID-19 vaccine. Study-wide results and caveats: Reports say nearly half of spike-specific TCRs go after unmutated variant regions. Baseline seropositivity occurred in only a handful of AZD1222 recipients. Clonal diversity may have been underestimated in mostly white British donors.

The assay was immunoSEQ multiplex PCR, and TCRdb's table has in-frame clones only and misses some. The sample consists of roughly 150,000 clones, roughly nine tenths of them appearing once. The receptor was isolated from an adult who received the AZD1222 COVID-19 vaccine. Sequencing was performed on peripheral blood, taken 28 days after the second AZD1222 dose.

This CDR3 reads CASSAEEGRGNKAFF. Here the CDR3 DNA reads TGTGCCAGCAGCGCCGAGGAGGGTAGGGGGAATAAGGCTTTCTTT. V gene TRBV9 combines with J gene TRBJ1-1; the D gene is possibly TRBD1 (6 bases). Trimming took 3 bases from V and 11 from J, leaving 23 bases between them. Germline-derived CDR1 and CDR2 are SGDLS and YYNGEE. The CDR3 extends over 15 amino acids.